What follows describes a single T cell receptor beta chain. The sample belongs to a study of blood T cell repertoires in COVID-19. Under the authors' procedure: For nucleated cells, counts were estimated from reference gene primer amplification. Clones were read by immunoSEQ multiplex PCR, and TCRdb kept only the in-frame ones, dropping some. That table furnishes V, J and clone size, whereas the DNA furnished D and trimming. Of 200,000 to 250,000 clones listed, 85% to 90% are singletons. Germline-derived CDR1 and CDR2 are MNHEY and SMNVEV (reference sequence). The V gene end was trimmed by 5 bases and the J gene end by 7 bases; junction bases not matched to a gene: 11. This CDR3 is 16 amino acids long. Participants' reported clinical history set cohort assignment. Each recovered donor of Cohort 3 presented with two negative PCRs, clearance, or symptom resolution.

This receptor was identified in a middle-aged man who had recovered from COVID-19. The chain couples TRBV27 to TRBJ2-4; 10 bases match TRBD2. What was sequenced was PBMCs or T cells enriched from blood (not recorded which). The chain's CDR3 is CASSPTPSGSGNIQYF. Written as DNA, the CDR3 is TGTGCCAGCAGTCCCACCCCTAGCGGGAGCGGGAACATTCAGTACTTC.